The following is a T cell receptor (beta chain) sequence with its context. Assay: immunoSEQ multiplex PCR; the TCRdb copy retains only in-frame clones and omits some. The sample records tens of thousands of clones, roughly four fifths being singletons. There are 14 residues in the CDR3. Trimming removed 5 bases from V and 0 bases from J, with 8 bases in between. Germline-derived CDR1 and CDR2 are SEHNR and FQNEAQ (reference sequence). The sample comes from a study of memory CD4+ T cells and cytomegalovirus serostatus. Single viable CD3+CD4+CD8-CD45RO+ cells were sorted as the memory CD4+ T cells. The chain links TRBV7-9 to TRBJ1-3, with TRBD1 as a possible D gene (6 bases). The clonotype was recovered from an adult in good health and CMV-seronegative. Source material: memory CD4+ T cells from blood. The CDR3 loop is CASSRTVSGNTIYF. As DNA, the CDR3 is TGTGCCAGCAGCCGGACAGTCTCTGGAAACACCATATATTTT.